This entry lists 19 T cell receptor beta chains sequenced from one sample in a study of early stage breast cancer tumors. TCRdb keeps only in-frame clones here, not all; method: immunoSEQ multiplex PCR. Of about 63,000 clones in the sample, over 60% were seen once. Sequences were obtained from blood. Every receptor here comes from a person aged 25-39 years with breast cancer.

This clone turned up a few times. The V and J genes are TRBV5-4 and TRBJ2-5; D is tentatively TRBD1 or TRBD2 (6 bases each). The CDR3 extends over 15 amino acids. V shed 4 bases and J shed 5 bases, with 18 bases lying between them. The germline CDR1 and CDR2 sequences are SGHNT and YYREEE (reference sequence). The CDR3 DNA reads TGTGCCAGCAGCATAGGGCAGGGGAGGTTTGAGACCCAGTACTTC. Translation: CASSIGQGRFETQYF.

The chain links TRBV19 to TRBJ1-3, with D possibly TRBD1 on 5 matching bases. The V end was cut by 6 bases, the J end by 3 bases, with 24 bases between. Germline CDR1 and CDR2: LNHDA and SQIVND (reference sequence). CDR3 length equals 18 residues. CDR3 DNA sequence: TGTGCCAGTAGCCGCGACAGTCTGTCTGCGGTGATTGGAAACACCATATATTTT. This gives the protein CASSRDSLSAVIGNTIYF. Based on the CDR3 plus reference TRBV19 and TRBJ1-3, the full variable domain is DGGITQSPKYLFRKEGQNVTLSCEQNLNHDAMYWYRQDPGQGLRLIYYSQIVNDFQKGDIAEGYSVSREKKESFPLTVTSAQKNPTAFYLCASSRDSLSAVIGNTIYFGEGSWLTVV.

This clone has a handful of counts. The DNA for the CDR3 is TGTGCCAGCAGTCCCGGGACAGACTACGAGCAGTACTTC. The encoded protein is CASSPGTDYEQYF. The chain uses TRBV6-5 and TRBJ2-7, with TRBD1 matching over 7 bases. The V and J ends lost 5 bases and 3 bases, in that order; junction bases with no gene match: 4. Per the germline V gene, CDR1 is MNHEY and CDR2 is SVGAGI. The CDR3 consists of 13 residues.

V usage is TRBV4-1 and J usage is TRBJ1-1; 11 bases align to TRBD1. CDR3 length equals 18 residues. Germline CDR1 reads MGHRA; CDR2 reads YSYEKL. Trimming took 1 base from V and 3 from J; bases not matched to a gene: 10. The DNA for the CDR3 is TGCGCCAGCAGCCAAGGGACAGGGGGCGCCTTTTTGGACACTGAAGCTTTCTTT. It specifies CASSQGTGGAFLDTEAFF.

The chain joins TRBV9 to TRBJ1-2; 7 positions agree with TRBD1. Germline V gives CDR1 SGDLS, CDR2 YYNGEE. The CDR3 extends over 14 amino acids. V lost 3 bases to trimming and J lost 4 bases; unmatched junction nucleotides: 6. The CDR3 coding sequence is TGTGCCAGCAGCGGATCAGGGGGACCCTATGGCTACACCTTC. It yields the protein CASSGSGGPYGYTF.

The V call is TRBV10-3, the J call TRBJ2-7; no definite D call. This CDR3 comprises 11 residues. Deletions cut 0 bases from V and 9 bases from J, with 6 bases between. Germline V lookup: CDR1 ENHRY, CDR2 SYGVKD. CDR3 loop: CAISESLSQYF. Written as DNA, the CDR3 is TGTGCCATCAGTGAGTCTCTTTCGCAGTACTTC.

The rearrangement joins TRBV10-2 to TRBJ2-1, with D possibly matching TRBD2 (5 bases). This CDR3 contains 12 residues. The V gene's germline CDR1 is WSHSY and CDR2 SAAADI. The ends were cut back, 3 bases at V and 12 bases at J, with 12 bases in the middle. The CDR3 DNA reads as TGCGCCAGCAGTGAAGCTGAGGGTATGCAGTTCTTC. Its protein product is CASSEAEGMQFF.

This clone came up once. The V gene is TRBV5-4, the J gene TRBJ2-3, with TRBD2 as a possible D gene (5 bases). Trimming took 6 bases from V and 0 from J, leaving 17 bases between them. CDR1 and CDR2 (germline): SGHNT, YYREEE (reference sequence). CDR3 length: 16 amino acids. CDR3 sequence (DNA): TGTGCCAGCACCCTGCGGGTGGCTGCTAGCACAGATACGCAGTATTTT. This translates into CASTLRVAASTDTQYF.

This rearrangement joins TRBV5-1 to TRBJ2-5, with D perhaps matching TRBD2 (7 bases). Trimming shortened V by 0 bases and J by 4 bases, and 19 bases separated the two germline ends. CDR3 length: 17 amino acids. CDR1 and CDR2 (germline): SGHRS, YFSETQ. The DNA of the CDR3 is TGCGCCAGCAGCTTGGTACGAACGGGGGGCAACGGAGAGACCCAGTACTTC. This codes for CASSLVRTGGNGETQYF.

The chain couples TRBV19 to TRBJ2-5; tentative D call: TRBD1 (7 bases). V was cut by 3 bases and J by 5 bases, with 16 bases left in between. The CDR3 sequence is 15 residues long. The V gene's germline CDR1 is LNHDA and CDR2 SQIVND (reference sequence). The CDR3 DNA reads TGTGCCAGTAGTATGATACAGGGGACTCGGGAGACCCAGTACTTC. Encoded protein: CASSMIQGTRETQYF.

This sequence joins TRBV7-2 and TRBJ2-6; D remains unclear. CDR1 SGHTA and CDR2 FQGNSA come from the germline V gene. Deletions cut 5 bases from V and 0 bases from J, with 8 bases between. There are 15 residues in the CDR3. The CDR3 loop is CASSQINSGANVLTF. The CDR3 bases are TGTGCCAGCAGCCAAATCAACTCTGGGGCCAACGTCCTGACTTTC.

This clone was seen a few times. This chain connects TRBV19 to TRBJ1-1, with D perhaps TRBD1 (6 bases). Germline V gene sequence: CDR1 LNHDA, CDR2 SQIVND (reference sequence). This CDR3 has 14 amino acids. The ends were cut back, 2 bases at V and 1 base at J, with 8 bases in the middle. CDR3 residues: CASSIRRGNTEAFF. The DNA of the CDR3 is TGTGCCAGTAGTATACGCAGGGGGAACACTGAAGCTTTCTTT.

V usage is TRBV7-3 and J usage is TRBJ2-2; either TRBD1 or TRBD2 may fit D (5 bases each). Trimming stripped 2 bases from V and 6 bases from J, with 10 bases between. The germline gives CDR1 SGHTA, CDR2 FQGTGA. The CDR3 is 14 residues long. CDR3 in DNA: TGTGCCAGCAGCTTAGGGGACCGGGCCGGGGAGCTGTTTTTT. Residues: CASSLGDRAGELFF.

The rearrangement uses TRBV19 and TRBJ2-7; D gene ambiguous. Looked up from germline, CDR1 is LNHDA and CDR2 is SQIVND (reference sequence). The length of the CDR3 is 11 residues. V shed 10 bases and J shed 3 bases, with 10 bases lying between them. CDR3 residues: CATGPNYEQYF. In nucleotides, the CDR3 is TGTGCCACCGGACCTAACTACGAGCAGTACTTC. The full variable domain, with the rest looked up from reference TRBV19 and TRBJ2-7, is DGGITQSPKYLFRKEGQNVTLSCEQNLNHDAMYWYRQDPGQGLRLIYYSQIVNDFQKGDIAEGYSVSREKKESFPLTVTSAQKNPTAFYLCATGPNYEQYFGPGTRLTVT.

V gene TRBV4-1 combines with J gene TRBJ2-3, with 9 bases matching TRBD1. With 4 bases clipped from V and 4 bases from J, the junction kept 3 bases outside the gene matches. Germline V gene lookup returns CDR1 MGHRA and CDR2 YSYEKL. This CDR3 region has 14 residues. CDR3 coding DNA: TGCGCCAGCAGCCTACAGGGGGCGGCAGATACGCAGTATTTT. Amino acids: CASSLQGAADTQYF.

With respect to this clone: Other DNA sequences in this specimen translate into the identical CDR3. J is TRBJ2-3 and V is TRBV30, with a possible D match to TRBD2 (5 bases). The CDR3 sequence is 11 residues long. CDR1 GTSNPN and CDR2 SVGIG come from the germline V gene (reference sequence). V was cut by 1 base and J by 6 bases, with 5 bases left in between. The chain's CDR3 is CAWSGGDTQYF. In nucleotides, the CDR3 is TGTGCCTGGAGTGGAGGGGATACGCAGTATTTT.

The gene calls are TRBV27 and TRBJ1-1, with a tentative D call TRBD1 (5 bases). Trimming cost V 0 bases and J 10 bases, with 9 bases left between them. Germline loops: CDR1 MNHEY, CDR2 SMNVEV (reference sequence). This CDR3 comprises 12 residues. CDR3 nucleotide sequence: TGTGCCAGCAGTTTATCATGGGGGAGAGCTTTCTTT. Its protein is CASSLSWGRAFF.

This clone has just a few counts. The J gene is TRBJ2-7, the V gene TRBV29-1; no firm D call. V lost 6 bases and J 4 bases, leaving 7 bases between the germline ends. CDR1 is SQVTM and CDR2 is ANQGSEA in the germline V gene. This CDR3 comprises 10 residues. The CDR3 spells CSVKGYEQYF. The CDR3 DNA is TGCAGCGTAAAAGGTTACGAGCAGTACTTC.

This clone was counted between two and nine times. The chain recombines TRBV27 with TRBJ2-7; TRBD1 might be the D (6 bases). The V end lost 8 bases, the J end lost 1 base, and 12 bases lay between the germline ends. Germline V lookup: CDR1 MNHEY, CDR2 SMNVEV (reference sequence). This CDR3 spans 13 amino acids. The CDR3 bases are TGTGCCAGCTCTTGGGACAAATCCTACGAGCAGTACTTC. Translated, it gives CASSWDKSYEQYF.